This entry describes one TCR beta chain. Its matching antigen is unknown. These data come from a study of shared clonotypes between healthy human individuals. Overall study findings and caveats: Naive subsets typically showed greater estimated richness than memory subsets. Shared clonotypes: 4.5% to 5% naive CD4, roughly 3.5% naive CD8, less than 2.5% memory CD4, about 0.41% memory CD8. Rarefaction showed sorted-subset sequencing was incomplete despite large depth.

Deep-level settings were used for running the assay. The method was immunoSEQ multiplex PCR; TCRdb's version includes in-frame clones alone and lacks a portion of them. Here the sample spans around 1.1 million clones, 70% to 80% being singletons. The CDR3 runs 13 residues. Germline V gives CDR1 MDHEN, CDR2 SYDVKM. Trimming removed 4 bases at V and 7 bases at J, with 13 bases between. Material for sequencing was memory CD4+ T cells from PBMCs. As for subset: CD45RA-negative fraction. The source of this sequence is a man between 18 and 29 years old in good health. Some clones in this sample may be carry-over from other donors' samples. The chain uses TRBV28 and TRBJ1-2, with D maybe TRBD1 (5 bases). CDR3 in DNA: TGTGCCAGCAGTTCGACAGCGGATACTGGCTACACCTTC. This codes for CASSSTADTGYTF.